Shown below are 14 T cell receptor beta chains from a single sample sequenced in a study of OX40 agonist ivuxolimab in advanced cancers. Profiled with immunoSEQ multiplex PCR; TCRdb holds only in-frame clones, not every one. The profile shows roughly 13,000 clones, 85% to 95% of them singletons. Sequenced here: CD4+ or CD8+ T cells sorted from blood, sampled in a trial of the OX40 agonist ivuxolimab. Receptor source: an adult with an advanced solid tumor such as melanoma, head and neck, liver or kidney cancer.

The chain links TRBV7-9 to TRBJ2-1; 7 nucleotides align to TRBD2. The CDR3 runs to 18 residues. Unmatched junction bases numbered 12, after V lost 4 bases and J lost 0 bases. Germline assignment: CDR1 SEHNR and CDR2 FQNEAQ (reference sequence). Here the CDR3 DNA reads TGTGCCAGCAGCTGGGCGGGGGACCTCTCACACTCCTACAATGAGCAGTTCTTC. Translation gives CASSWAGDLSHSYNEQFF.

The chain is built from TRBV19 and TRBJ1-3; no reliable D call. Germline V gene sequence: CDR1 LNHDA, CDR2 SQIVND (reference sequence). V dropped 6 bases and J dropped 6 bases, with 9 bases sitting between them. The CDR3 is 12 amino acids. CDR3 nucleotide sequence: TGTGCCAGTAGATACAAGGAAAACACCATATATTTT. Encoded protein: CASRYKENTIYF.

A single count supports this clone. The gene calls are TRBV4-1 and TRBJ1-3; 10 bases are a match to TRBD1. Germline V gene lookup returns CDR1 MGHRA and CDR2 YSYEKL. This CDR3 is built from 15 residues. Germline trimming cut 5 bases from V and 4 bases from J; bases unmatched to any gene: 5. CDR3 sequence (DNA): TGCGCCAGCAGCTACGGGACAGGGGACGGAAACACCATATATTTT. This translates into CASSYGTGDGNTIYF.

The DNA of the CDR3 is TGTGCCAGCAGCGTACTGGGAGGGTACGAGCAGTACTTC. Translating it yields CASSVLGGYEQYF. The chain uses TRBV9 and TRBJ2-7, with 7 bases aligning to TRBD2. The V gene end was trimmed by 1 base and the J gene end by 4 bases; junction bases not matched to a gene: 2. Germline assignment: CDR1 SGDLS and CDR2 YYNGEE. CDR3 length: 13 residues. Full variable domain (missing parts from reference TRBV9 and TRBJ2-7): DSGVTQTPKHLITATGQRVTLRCSPRSGDLSVYWYQQSLDQGLQFLIQYYNGEERAKGNILERFSAQQFPDLHSELNLSSLELGDSALYFCASSVLGGYEQYFGPGTRLTVT.

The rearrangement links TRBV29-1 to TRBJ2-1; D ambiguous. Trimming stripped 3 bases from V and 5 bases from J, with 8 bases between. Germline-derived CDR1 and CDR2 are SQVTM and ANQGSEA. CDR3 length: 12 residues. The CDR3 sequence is CSVDGSHNEQFF. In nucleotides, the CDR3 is TGCAGCGTTGATGGTAGCCACAATGAGCAGTTCTTC.

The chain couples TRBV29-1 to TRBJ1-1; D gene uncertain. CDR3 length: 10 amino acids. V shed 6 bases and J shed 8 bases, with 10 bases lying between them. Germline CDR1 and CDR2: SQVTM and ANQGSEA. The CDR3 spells CSVGEGEAFF. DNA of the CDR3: TGCAGCGTGGGCGAGGGAGAAGCTTTCTTT.

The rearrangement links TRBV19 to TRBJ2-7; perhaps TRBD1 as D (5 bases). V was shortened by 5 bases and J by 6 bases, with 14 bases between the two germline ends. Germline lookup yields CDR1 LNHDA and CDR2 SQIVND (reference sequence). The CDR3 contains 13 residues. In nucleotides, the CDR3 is TGTGCCAGTAGTCACACCCAGGGCGCCGAGCAGTACTTC. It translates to CASSHTQGAEQYF.

CDR3 residues: CASSSAYQGTEAFF. CDR3 in DNA: TGTGCCAGCAGCTCGGCGTATCAGGGCACTGAAGCTTTCTTT. The genes are TRBV7-9 and TRBJ1-1; maybe TRBD1 (5 bases). Germline values: CDR1 SEHNR, CDR2 FQNEAQ (reference sequence). This CDR3 region has 14 residues. With 4 bases removed from V and 4 bases from J, the gap between germline ends came to 13 bases.

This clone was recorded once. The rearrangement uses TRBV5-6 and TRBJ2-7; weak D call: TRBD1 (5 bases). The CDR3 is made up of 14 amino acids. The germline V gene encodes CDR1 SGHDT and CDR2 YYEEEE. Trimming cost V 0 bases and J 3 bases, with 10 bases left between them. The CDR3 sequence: CASSLGQGFYEQYF. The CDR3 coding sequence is TGTGCCAGCAGCTTGGGGCAGGGTTTCTACGAGCAGTACTTC. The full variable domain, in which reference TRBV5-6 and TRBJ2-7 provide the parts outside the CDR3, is DAGVTQSPTHLIKTRGQQVTLRCSPKSGHDTVSWYQQALGQGPQFIFQYYEEEERQRGNFPDRFSGHQFPNYSSELNVNALLLGDSALYLCASSLGQGFYEQYFGPGTRLTVT.

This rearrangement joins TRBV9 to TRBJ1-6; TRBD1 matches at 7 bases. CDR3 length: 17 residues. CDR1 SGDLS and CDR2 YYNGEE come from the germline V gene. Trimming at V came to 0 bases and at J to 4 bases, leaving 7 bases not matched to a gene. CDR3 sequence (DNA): TGTGCCAGCAGCGTAGGAGGGGGCCACAGTTATAATTCACCCCTCCACTTT. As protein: CASSVGGGHSYNSPLHF.

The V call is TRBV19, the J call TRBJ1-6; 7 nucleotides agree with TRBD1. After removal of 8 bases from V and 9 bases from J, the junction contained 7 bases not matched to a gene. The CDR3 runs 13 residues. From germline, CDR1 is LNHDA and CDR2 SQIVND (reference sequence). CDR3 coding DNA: TGTGCCAGTGCTGGGACAGTTAGTTCACCCCTCCACTTT. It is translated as CASAGTVSSPLHF.

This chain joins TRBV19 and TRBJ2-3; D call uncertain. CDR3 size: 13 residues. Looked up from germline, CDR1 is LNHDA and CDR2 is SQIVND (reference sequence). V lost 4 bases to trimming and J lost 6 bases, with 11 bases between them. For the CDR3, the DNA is TGTGCCAGTAGTAACTCCTTGTACGATACGCAGTATTTT. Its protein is CASSNSLYDTQYF.

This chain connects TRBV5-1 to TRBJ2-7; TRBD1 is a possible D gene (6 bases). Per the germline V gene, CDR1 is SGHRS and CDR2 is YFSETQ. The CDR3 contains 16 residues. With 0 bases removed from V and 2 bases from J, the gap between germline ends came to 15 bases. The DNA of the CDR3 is TGCGCCAGCAGCTTGGCCGGCTCAGGGGAGACCTACGAGCAGTACTTC. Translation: CASSLAGSGETYEQYF. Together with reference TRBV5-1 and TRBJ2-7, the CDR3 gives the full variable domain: KAGVTQTPRYLIKTRGQQVTLSCSPISGHRSVSWYQQTPGQGLQFLFEYFSETQRNKGNFPGRFSGRQFSNSRSEMNVSTLELGDSALYLCASSLAGSGETYEQYFGPGTRLTVT.

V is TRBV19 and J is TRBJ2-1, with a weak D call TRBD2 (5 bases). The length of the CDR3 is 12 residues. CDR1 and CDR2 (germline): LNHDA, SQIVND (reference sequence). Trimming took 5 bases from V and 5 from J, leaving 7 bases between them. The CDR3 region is CASSYGNNEQFF. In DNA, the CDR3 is TGTGCCAGTAGTTACGGGAACAATGAGCAGTTCTTC. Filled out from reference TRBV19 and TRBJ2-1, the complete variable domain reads DGGITQSPKYLFRKEGQNVTLSCEQNLNHDAMYWYRQDPGQGLRLIYYSQIVNDFQKGDIAEGYSVSREKKESFPLTVTSAQKNPTAFYLCASSYGNNEQFFGPGTRLTVL.